One sample yielded the 22 T cell receptor beta chains listed below, sequenced in a study of OX40 agonist ivuxolimab in advanced cancers. The data were produced by immunoSEQ multiplex PCR, yet TCRdb's version contains in-frame clones alone and is incomplete. The sample includes some 35,000 clones, roughly 80% seen only once; the top ten take roughly an eighth. Material: CD4+ or CD8+ T cells sorted from blood, obtained in a trial of the OX40 agonist ivuxolimab. The origin of the receptors is an adult with an advanced solid tumor such as melanoma, head and neck, liver or kidney cancer.

V usage is TRBV29-1 and J usage is TRBJ2-5; D is unresolved. This CDR3 contains 12 residues. V lost 3 bases, J lost 2 bases, and 7 bases lay in between. Germline lookup yields CDR1 SQVTM and CDR2 ANQGSEA. CDR3 nucleotide sequence: TGCAGCGTTGATGGGATTCAAGAGACCCAGTACTTC. Its protein is CSVDGIQETQYF.

This clone is labeled medium-sized (0.01 to 0.1%). This rearrangement joins TRBV9 to TRBJ1-1, with D possibly being TRBD1 (5 bases). There are 12 residues in the CDR3. Trimming cost V 0 bases and J 11 bases, with 11 bases left between them. Germline V CDR1 and CDR2: SGDLS, YYNGEE. The DNA of the CDR3 is TGTGCCAGCAGCGTAGGGGAAGGGGCTGCTTTCTTT. Translating gives CASSVGEGAAFF.

V usage is TRBV15 and J usage is TRBJ2-5; tentatively, D is TRBD2 (5 bases). CDR1 and CDR2 (germline): LNHNV, YYDKDF (reference sequence). The CDR3 has 15 residues. V shed 0 bases and J shed 5 bases, with 13 bases lying between them. CDR3 loop: CATSRDTGYGETQYF. The CDR3 nucleotides read TGTGCCACCAGCAGAGATACGGGGTACGGGGAGACCCAGTACTTC.

This chain connects TRBV7-9 to TRBJ1-6, with D possibly matching TRBD1 (5 bases). The ends were cut back, 4 bases at V and 16 bases at J, with 14 bases in the middle. The CDR3 loop spans 12 amino acids. The germline CDR1 and CDR2 sequences are SEHNR and FQNEAQ (reference sequence). The CDR3 protein is CASSSRELALHF. CDR3 in DNA: TGTGCCAGCAGCTCCAGGGAACTGGCTCTCCACTTT.

V and J are TRBV5-1 and TRBJ2-7, with TRBD2 as a possible D gene (6 bases). This CDR3 comprises 14 residues. The germline V and J ends were trimmed by 1 base and 0 bases, with 8 bases remaining between them. Germline V gene sequence: CDR1 SGHRS, CDR2 YFSETQ. CDR3 amino acids: CASSLRESSYEQYF. The CDR3 DNA follows: TGCGCCAGCAGCTTGCGGGAGTCCTCCTACGAGCAGTACTTC. Combining the CDR3 with reference TRBV5-1 and TRBJ2-7 gives the whole variable domain KAGVTQTPRYLIKTRGQQVTLSCSPISGHRSVSWYQQTPGQGLQFLFEYFSETQRNKGNFPGRFSGRQFSNSRSEMNVSTLELGDSALYLCASSLRESSYEQYFGPGTRLTVT.

This clone was found a few times. This chain joins TRBV10-2 and TRBJ1-5; D is perhaps TRBD1 (6 bases). V lost 8 bases to trimming and J lost 7 bases, with 15 bases between them. CDR1 is WSHSY, CDR2 SAAADI, per germline. This CDR3 contains 13 residues. In nucleotides, the CDR3 is TGCGCCAGCTGTAGCAACAGGGACCAGCCCCAGCATTTT. Translated: CASCSNRDQPQHF.

This clone showed up just a few times. The chain couples TRBV11-2 to TRBJ2-7; tentative D call: TRBD1 (5 bases). The V gene lost 5 bases and the J gene lost 4 bases, with 9 bases spanning the gap. The CDR3 totals 12 residues. Germline V lookup: CDR1 SGHAT, CDR2 FQNNGV. The CDR3 DNA sequence: TGTGCCAGCAGCCTGCGACAGTACGAGCAGTACTTC. Translated, it gives CASSLRQYEQYF. The whole variable domain, remainder taken from reference TRBV11-2 and TRBJ2-7, is EAGVAQSPRYKIIEKRQSVAFWCNPISGHATLYWYQQILGQGPKLLIQFQNNGVVDDSQLPKDRFSAERLKGVDSTLKIQPAKLEDSAVYLCASSLRQYEQYFGPGTRLTVT.

This chain joins TRBV28 and TRBJ2-1; D is perhaps TRBD1 (6 bases). The CDR3 consists of 19 residues. The germline V gene has CDR1 MDHEN and CDR2 SYDVKM. Deletions cut 5 bases from V and 2 bases from J, with 25 bases between. The CDR3 nucleotides are TGTGCCAGCAGTCCCGATCCCAGGGGCCCGTACCAGCCCTACAATGAGCAGTTCTTC. As protein: CASSPDPRGPYQPYNEQFF.

The V call is TRBV4-1, the J call TRBJ2-2; TRBD2 might be the D (5 bases). The CDR3 consists of 15 residues. V gave up 0 bases and J gave up 3 bases, with 8 bases separating them. Germline V gene data show CDR1 as MGHRA and CDR2 as YSYEKL. CDR3 protein: CASSQDGLYTGELFF. CDR3 DNA sequence: TGCGCCAGCAGCCAAGATGGACTGTACACCGGGGAGCTGTTTTTT.

This clone appeared once. The chain carries TRBV27 and TRBJ1-2, with 8 bases matching TRBD1. Per the germline V gene, CDR1 is MNHEY and CDR2 is SMNVEV (reference sequence). The CDR3 has 13 residues. V shed 5 bases, J shed 8 bases, and the junction held 7 bases outside the gene matches. The CDR3 DNA is TGTGCCAGCAGTGGACAGGGACGACGGGGCTACACCTTC. This codes for CASSGQGRRGYTF.

The rearrangement joins TRBV10-3 to TRBJ2-2; TRBD1 matches 8 bases. V shed 0 bases and J 4 bases; nucleotides not matched to a gene: 4. Germline CDR1 and CDR2: ENHRY and SYGVKD. This CDR3 has 16 amino acids. CDR3 protein: CAISESTGGSTGELFF. The DNA of the CDR3 is TGTGCCATCAGTGAGTCAACAGGGGGATCCACCGGGGAGCTGTTTTTT.

The chain carries TRBV7-9 and TRBJ2-5, with 13 bases that match TRBD2. The length of the CDR3 is 15 residues. V was pared by 5 bases and J by 5 bases, with 5 bases of the junction left unmatched. Germline loops: CDR1 SEHNR, CDR2 FQNEAQ (reference sequence). Written as DNA, the CDR3 is TGTGCCAGCAGCCGACTAGCGGGAGGTAGGGAGACCCAGTACTTC. Residues: CASSRLAGGRETQYF.

V and J are TRBV18 and TRBJ2-2; D is possibly TRBD1 (6 bases). The V end lost 1 base, the J end lost 10 bases, and 10 bases lay between the germline ends. CDR1 and CDR2 (germline): KGHSH, LQKENI. The CDR3 sequence is 13 residues long. CDR3 bases: TGTGCCAGCTCACCACTACAGGGTGCGGAGCTGTTTTTT. It translates to CASSPLQGAELFF.

This chain uses TRBV10-3 with TRBJ2-1, with TRBD2 identical over 14 bases. After removal of 6 bases from V and 13 bases from J, the junction contained 8 bases not matched to a gene. Germline CDR1 ENHRY, CDR2 SYGVKD. The CDR3 spans 14 residues. The CDR3: CAISLGLAGGIQFF. DNA for the CDR3: TGTGCCATCAGCCTAGGACTAGCGGGAGGTATTCAGTTCTTC.

V is TRBV7-8 and J is TRBJ1-6, with D perhaps matching TRBD1 (5 bases). CDR1 is SGHVS and CDR2 is FQNEAQ in the germline V gene. Trimming removed 1 base from V and 9 bases from J, with 13 bases in between. The CDR3 covers 15 residues. The CDR3 reads CASSLESGMTSPLHF. For the CDR3, the DNA is TGTGCCAGCAGCTTAGAATCAGGGATGACTTCACCCCTCCACTTT. The full variable domain, completed using reference TRBV7-8 and TRBJ1-6, is GAGVSQSPRYKVAKRGQDVALRCDPISGHVSLFWYQQALGQGPEFLTYFQNEAQLDKSGLPSDRFFAERPEGSVSTLKIQRTQQEDSAVYLCASSLESGMTSPLHFGNGTRLTVT.

V usage is TRBV2 and J usage is TRBJ2-1; 9 bases are shared with TRBD2. Germline-derived CDR1 and CDR2 are SNHLY and FYNNEI. The CDR3 runs 19 residues. J was trimmed by 0 bases and V by 7 bases; bases with no gene match: 16. The CDR3 sequence: CASKLAGTSLKNSYNEQFF. The CDR3 DNA sequence: TGTGCCAGCAAGTTGGCCGGGACTAGCCTTAAGAACTCCTACAATGAGCAGTTCTTC.

The J gene is TRBJ2-7, the V gene TRBV9; D is uncertain. V gave up 4 bases and J gave up 5 bases, with 19 bases separating them. The CDR3 is 15 amino acids. Germline lookup yields CDR1 SGDLS and CDR2 YYNGEE. In DNA, the CDR3 is TGTGCCAGCAGCCCCGGCCCTAAGAGTTTCCACGAGCAGTACTTC. Its translation is CASSPGPKSFHEQYF. Full variable domain (remainder filled in from reference TRBV9 and TRBJ2-7): DSGVTQTPKHLITATGQRVTLRCSPRSGDLSVYWYQQSLDQGLQFLIQYYNGEERAKGNILERFSAQQFPDLHSELNLSSLELGDSALYFCASSPGPKSFHEQYFGPGTRLTVT.

V gene TRBV5-1 combines with J gene TRBJ2-2; weak D call: TRBD2 (6 bases). Looked up from germline, CDR1 is SGHRS and CDR2 is YFSETQ. The CDR3 extends over 15 amino acids. Trimming left V 0 bases short and J 2 bases short, with 8 bases between. The CDR3 loop is CASSLAGDNTGELFF. The CDR3, as DNA: TGCGCCAGCAGCTTGGCGGGAGACAACACCGGGGAGCTGTTTTTT. Based on the CDR3 plus reference TRBV5-1 and TRBJ2-2, the full variable domain is KAGVTQTPRYLIKTRGQQVTLSCSPISGHRSVSWYQQTPGQGLQFLFEYFSETQRNKGNFPGRFSGRQFSNSRSEMNVSTLELGDSALYLCASSLAGDNTGELFFGEGSRLTVL.

Details on this clone: The junction does not match germline at one end; this may be a read error. The same CDR3 can be traced to other DNA sequences in this sample. DNA of the CDR3: TGCGCCAGCAGCCCGTGGGACCACTACGAGCAGTACTTC. Its protein is CASSPWDHYEQYF. The chain links TRBV7-2 to TRBJ2-7; tentatively, D is TRBD1 or TRBD2 (5 bases each). Germline CDR1 SGHTA, CDR2 FQGNSA. There are 13 residues in the CDR3.

V usage is TRBV6-5 and J usage is TRBJ2-1; D ambiguous. The V and J ends lost 4 bases and 8 bases respectively, with 15 bases between them. This CDR3 spans 14 amino acids. Per the germline V gene, CDR1 is MNHEY and CDR2 is SVGAGI. Written as DNA, the CDR3 is TGTGCCAGCAGTTCCCCCGGATGGGATGATGAGCAGTTCTTC. Translation gives CASSSPGWDDEQFF.

The CDR3 DNA is TGTGCCAGCAGTCGGTGGTCTGAAGCTTTCTTT. Its protein product is CASSRWSEAFF. This rearrangement joins TRBV7-9 to TRBJ1-1; D gene uncertain. Between the trimmed V and J ends, which lost 6 bases and 6 bases, there was a span of 8 bases. Germline CDR1 SEHNR, CDR2 FQNEAQ (reference sequence). This CDR3 has 11 residues.

The V call is TRBV6-4, the J call TRBJ1-2, with D perhaps matching TRBD1 (5 bases). V was cut by 4 bases and J by 3 bases, with 12 bases left in between. Germline CDR1 reads MRHNA; CDR2 reads SNTAGT. The CDR3 consists of 14 residues. In DNA, the CDR3 is TGTGCCAGCAGTGTATCACCGGGGGACTATGGCTACACCTTC. It codes for CASSVSPGDYGYTF.